This TCR beta chain was profiled in a study of T cell responses to AZD1222 COVID-19 vaccine. Whole-study findings and limits: Sampling captured repertoires only after the peak T cell response. Donors, mostly white British, included more females; clonal diversity was possibly underestimated. Reportedly, nearly half the spike-specific TCRs target unmutated variant regions.

Profiled with immunoSEQ multiplex PCR; TCRdb holds only in-frame clones, not every one. The sample holds roughly 140,000 clones, around nine tenths seen once. Germline loops: CDR1 SGHAT, CDR2 FQNNGV. The CDR3 covers 14 residues. After removal of 6 bases from V and 3 bases from J, the junction contained 8 bases not matched to a gene. Details on this clone: Its target is unknown.

Sequences were derived from peripheral blood, sampled on day 0 of MenACWY control vaccination. The chain joins TRBV11-2 to TRBJ2-7; 7 bases fit TRBD1. This clonotype originated in an adult in good health. The CDR3 DNA sequence: TGTGCCAGCAGGACTTGGGGACAGAACTACGAGCAGTACTTC. Its translation is CASRTWGQNYEQYF. The whole variable domain, filled in from reference TRBV11-2 and TRBJ2-7, reads EAGVAQSPRYKIIEKRQSVAFWCNPISGHATLYWYQQILGQGPKLLIQFQNNGVVDDSQLPKDRFSAERLKGVDSTLKIQPAKLEDSAVYLCASRTWGQNYEQYFGPGTRLTVT.